This TCR beta chain was obtained from a study of blood T cell repertoires in COVID-19. Background on the study: Acute and convalescent COVID-19 specimens originated in the United States, Italy and Spain. The cDNA or gDNA used as material had been derived from T cells, B-cell-depleted T cells, or PBMCs.

In the source study's methods: Estimation of nucleated cell counts relied on the amplification of reference gene primers. Profiled with immunoSEQ multiplex PCR; TCRdb holds only in-frame clones, not every one. D and trimming were read from the DNA, whereas the V and J calls and clone size are those reported in that table. The data show about 70,000 clones, with about nine tenths seen just once and over 25% held by the top ten. This CDR3 contains 10 residues. Germline CDR1 is SNHLY and CDR2 is FYNNEI. Trimming cost V 8 bases and J 6 bases, with 5 bases left between them. This chain joins TRBV2 and TRBJ2-1; no reliable D call. The sample comprised peripheral blood. The TCR was taken from a woman aged 80 or over with active or convalescent COVID-19. The DNA of the CDR3 is TGTGCCAGCCGGGTCAATGAGCAGTTCTTC. Translated, it gives CASRVNEQFF. Based on the CDR3 plus reference TRBV2 and TRBJ2-1, the full variable domain is EPEVTQTPSHQVTQMGQEVILRCVPISNHLYFYWYRQILGQKVEFLVSFYNNEISEKSEIFDDQFSVERPDGSNFTLKIRSTKLEDSAMYFCASRVNEQFFGPGTRLTVL.